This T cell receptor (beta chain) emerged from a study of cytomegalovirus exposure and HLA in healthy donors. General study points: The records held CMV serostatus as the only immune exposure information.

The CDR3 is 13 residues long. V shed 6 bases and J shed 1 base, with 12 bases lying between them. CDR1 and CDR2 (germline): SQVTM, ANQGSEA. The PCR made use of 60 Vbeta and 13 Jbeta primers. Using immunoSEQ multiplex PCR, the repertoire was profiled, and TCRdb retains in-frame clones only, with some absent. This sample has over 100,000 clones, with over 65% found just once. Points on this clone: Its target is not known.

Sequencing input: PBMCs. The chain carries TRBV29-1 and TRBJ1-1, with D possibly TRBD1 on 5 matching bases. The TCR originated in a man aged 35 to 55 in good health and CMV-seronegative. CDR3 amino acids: CSVARGGNTEAFF. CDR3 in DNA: TGCAGCGTAGCCCGGGGGGGGAACACTGAAGCTTTCTTT.